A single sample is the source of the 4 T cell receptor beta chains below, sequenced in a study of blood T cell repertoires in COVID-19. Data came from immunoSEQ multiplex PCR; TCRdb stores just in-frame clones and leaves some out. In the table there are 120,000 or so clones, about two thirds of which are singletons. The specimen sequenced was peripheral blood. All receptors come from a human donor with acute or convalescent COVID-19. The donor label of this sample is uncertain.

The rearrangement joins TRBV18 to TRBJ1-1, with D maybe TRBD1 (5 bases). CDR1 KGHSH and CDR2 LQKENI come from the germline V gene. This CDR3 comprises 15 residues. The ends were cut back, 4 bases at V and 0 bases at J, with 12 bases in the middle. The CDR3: CASSRGGFMNTEAFF. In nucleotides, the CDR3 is TGTGCCAGCTCACGGGGGGGGTTCATGAACACTGAAGCTTTCTTT.

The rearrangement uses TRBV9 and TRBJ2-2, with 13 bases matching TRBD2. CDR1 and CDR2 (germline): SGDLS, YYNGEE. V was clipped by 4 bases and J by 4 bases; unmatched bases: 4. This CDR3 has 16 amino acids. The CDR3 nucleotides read TGTGCCAGCAGCTCCAGACTAGCGGGGGGCACCGGGGAGCTGTTTTTT. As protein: CASSSRLAGGTGELFF. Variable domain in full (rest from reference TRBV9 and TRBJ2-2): DSGVTQTPKHLITATGQRVTLRCSPRSGDLSVYWYQQSLDQGLQFLIQYYNGEERAKGNILERFSAQQFPDLHSELNLSSLELGDSALYFCASSSRLAGGTGELFFGEGSRLTVL.

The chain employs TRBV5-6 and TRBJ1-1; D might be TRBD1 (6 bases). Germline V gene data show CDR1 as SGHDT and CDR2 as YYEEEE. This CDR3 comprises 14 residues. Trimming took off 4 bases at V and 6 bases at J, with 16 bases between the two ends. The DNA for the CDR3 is TGTGCCAGCAGCACGTATAGAGGACAGCCTGAAGCTTTCTTT. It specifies CASSTYRGQPEAFF. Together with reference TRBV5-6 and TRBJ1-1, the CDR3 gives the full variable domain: DAGVTQSPTHLIKTRGQQVTLRCSPKSGHDTVSWYQQALGQGPQFIFQYYEEEERQRGNFPDRFSGHQFPNYSSELNVNALLLGDSALYLCASSTYRGQPEAFFGQGTRLTVV.

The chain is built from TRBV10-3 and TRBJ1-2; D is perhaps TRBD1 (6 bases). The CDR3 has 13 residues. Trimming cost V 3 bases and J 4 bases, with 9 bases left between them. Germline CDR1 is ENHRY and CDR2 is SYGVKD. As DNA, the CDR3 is TGTGCCATCAGTGATGGGGGCGTCTATGGCTACACCTTC. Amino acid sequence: CAISDGGVYGYTF.